The 14 T cell receptor beta chains below all came from one sample that was sequenced in a study of molecular identifiers for immune sequencing clone quantification. TCRdb reprocessed the PCR reads via MiXCR and lists one record per CDR3 protein. The sample lists 10,000 or so distinct CDR3 sequences, over 20% occurring once. The source material was naive CD8+ T cells from blood, with Jurkat cell RNA spiked in. Indicated subset: FACS-sorted CD8+CD4-CCR7+CD45RA+ naive T cells. The receptors shown here come from a human donor in good health. Some libraries in this study had Jurkat cell RNA spiked in.

On this clonotype: A read error may be the cause here, since a much bigger clone is one base away. The rearrangement uses TRBV28 and TRBJ1-1; no firm D call. Germline V gene data show CDR1 as MDHEN and CDR2 as SYDVKM. The CDR3 sequence is 14 residues long. The CDR3 loop is CASTNGELGPEAFF. CDR3 sequence (DNA): TGTGCCAGCACAAACGGGGAGTTAGGACCTGAAGCCTTCTTT.

This clonotype was detected ten times or more. This chain joins TRBV25-1 and TRBJ1-2; 7 bases match TRBD1. The CDR3 covers 13 residues. Trimming took 3 bases from V and 8 from J; bases not matched to a gene: 6. Per the germline V gene, CDR1 is MGHDK and CDR2 is SYGVNS. CDR3 residues: CASSDYGTDGYTF. DNA of the CDR3: TGTGCCAGCAGTGATTATGGGACAGACGGCTACACCTTC.

This clonotype was observed a handful of times. V gene TRBV30 combines with J gene TRBJ2-7, with a weak D call TRBD1 (6 bases). The CDR3 has 14 residues. The ends were cut back, 0 bases at V and 0 bases at J, with 9 bases in the middle. Per germline, CDR1 GTSNPN and CDR2 SVGIG (reference sequence). In DNA form, the CDR3 reads TGTGCCTGGAGTGTGGACAGCTTCTCCTACGAGCAGTACTTC. Protein product: CAWSVDSFSYEQYF.

This chain joins TRBV25-1 and TRBJ2-7; D is possibly TRBD1 (6 bases). Germline V gene lookup returns CDR1 MGHDK and CDR2 SYGVNS. The length of the CDR3 is 16 residues. The V and J ends lost 8 bases and 2 bases respectively, with 22 bases between them. This CDR3 reads CASSNFRQGSPYEQYF. The CDR3, as DNA: TGTGCCAGCTCAAACTTTCGGCAGGGGAGCCCCTACGAGCAGTACTTC.

In this sample, this clonotype is medium-sized. V is TRBV4-3 and J is TRBJ2-7, with TRBD2 matching over 12 bases. J lost 6 bases, V lost 3 bases, and 6 bases had no gene match. Germline CDR1 reads LGHNA; CDR2 reads YSLEER. This CDR3 region has 15 residues. The CDR3 is CASSHLAGGSGEQYF. The CDR3 DNA reads as TGCGCCAGCAGCCACCTAGCGGGAGGGAGTGGCGAGCAGTACTTC.

This clonotype was seen many times. The J gene is TRBJ2-2, the V gene TRBV12-3 or TRBV12-4; D may be TRBD2 (5 bases). CDR3 size: 13 residues. Trimming shortened V by 6 bases and J by 7 bases, and 12 bases separated the two germline ends. CDR3 nucleotide sequence: TGTGCCAGCAGCCCGAGGGCTGGCGGGGAGCTGTTTTTT. Translating it yields CASSPRAGGELFF.

This clonotype was seen more than once but under ten times. Possible read error: a much larger clone is one base away. The chain recombines TRBV27 with TRBJ2-3; TRBD1 matches at 9 bases. From germline, CDR1 is MNHEY and CDR2 SMNVEV (reference sequence). The length of the CDR3 is 15 residues. CDR3 amino acids: CTSSLTGGAADTQYF. The DNA of the CDR3 is TGTACCAGCAGCTTAACAGGGGGCGCCGCAGATACGCAGTATTTT.

The chain couples TRBV6-2 or TRBV6-3 to TRBJ1-1; a possible D gene is TRBD1 (5 bases). V lost 6 bases to trimming and J lost 0 bases, with 11 bases between them. The CDR3 runs 14 residues. Germline V lookup: CDR1 MNHEY, CDR2 SVGEGT. The CDR3 sequence: CASSLQVMNTEAFF. CDR3 DNA: TGTGCCAGCAGCCTACAGGTTATGAACACTGAAGCTTTCTTT.

Comments on this clonotype: A much larger clone lies a single base off, so this may be a read error. The chain links TRBV9 to TRBJ2-7; TRBD2 is a possible D gene (6 bases). Germline lookup yields CDR1 SGDLS and CDR2 YYNGEE. Deletions cut 3 bases from V and 7 bases from J, with 23 bases between. The CDR3 sequence is 16 residues long. In DNA form, the CDR3 reads TGTGCCAGCAGCGCAGGAGGAACGGGAGCCCTAGGGGAGCAGTACTTC. This encodes CASSAGGTGALGEQYF.

This clonotype was found a few times. V and J are TRBV27 and TRBJ2-7, with D possibly being TRBD2 (6 bases). V was shortened by 4 bases and J by 4 bases, with 8 bases between the two germline ends. Germline CDR1 MNHEY, CDR2 SMNVEV (reference sequence). This CDR3 contains 12 residues. The CDR3 sequence: CASSSAGYEQYF. The CDR3 DNA reads as TGTGCCAGCAGTTCAGCGGGTTACGAGCAGTACTTC.

By share, this clonotype ranks as medium-sized. The gene calls are TRBV29-1 and TRBJ2-2, with D possibly TRBD2 on 5 matching bases. Germline CDR1 is SQVTM and CDR2 is ANQGSEA. CDR3 length: 11 residues. V lost 7 bases to trimming and J lost 3 bases, with 6 bases between them. In nucleotides, the CDR3 is TGCAGCGGAGCGGACACCGGGGAGCTGTTTTTT. This gives the protein CSGADTGELFF.

This clonotype was seen more than once but under ten times. V gene TRBV19 combines with J gene TRBJ2-5, with a possible D match to TRBD1 (5 bases). Germline V gives CDR1 LNHDA, CDR2 SQIVND (reference sequence). The CDR3 runs 14 residues. The V end lost 5 bases, the J end lost 5 bases, and 15 bases lay between the germline ends. In DNA form, the CDR3 reads TGTGCCAGTAGTTGGGGCGATGGGGCGGAGACCCAGTACTTC. Protein: CASSWGDGAETQYF.

The CDR3 loop reads CASSQTSGIDTDTQYF. The CDR3 nucleotides read TGTGCCAGCAGCCAGACTAGCGGGATTGACACAGATACGCAGTATTTT. The chain has TRBV12-3 or TRBV12-4 and TRBJ2-3, with TRBD2 matching over 11 bases. V lost 6 bases, J lost 2 bases, and 7 bases stayed unmatched. The CDR3 consists of 16 residues.

This clonotype was observed many times. The J gene is TRBJ2-5, the V gene TRBV6-6; 11 bases are a match to TRBD2. The CDR3 is 18 residues long. Trimming removed 0 bases from V and 4 bases from J; junction bases left unmatched: 10. Germline V gene lookup returns CDR1 MNHNY and CDR2 SVGAGI (reference sequence). The CDR3 sequence is CASSYSGGHSGGAETQYF. In nucleotides, the CDR3 is TGTGCCAGCAGTTACTCGGGAGGTCATAGCGGGGGGGCAGAGACCCAGTACTTC.